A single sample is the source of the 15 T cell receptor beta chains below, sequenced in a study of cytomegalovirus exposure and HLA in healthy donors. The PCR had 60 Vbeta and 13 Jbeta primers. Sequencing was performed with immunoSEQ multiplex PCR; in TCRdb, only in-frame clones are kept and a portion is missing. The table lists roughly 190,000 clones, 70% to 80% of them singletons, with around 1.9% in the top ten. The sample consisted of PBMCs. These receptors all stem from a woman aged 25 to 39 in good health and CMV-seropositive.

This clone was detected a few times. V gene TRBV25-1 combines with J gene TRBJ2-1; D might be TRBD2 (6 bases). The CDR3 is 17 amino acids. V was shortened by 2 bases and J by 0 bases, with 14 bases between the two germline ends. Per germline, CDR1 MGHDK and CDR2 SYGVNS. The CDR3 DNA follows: TGTGCCAGCAGTGAAAGGAGGGGCCTCAGCTCCTACAATGAGCAGTTCTTC. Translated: CASSERRGLSSYNEQFF.

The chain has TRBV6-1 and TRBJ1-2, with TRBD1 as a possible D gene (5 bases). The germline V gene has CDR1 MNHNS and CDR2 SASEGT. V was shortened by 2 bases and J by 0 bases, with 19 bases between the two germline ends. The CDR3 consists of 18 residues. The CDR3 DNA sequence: TGTGCCAGCAGTGAAACGCTCGTCGGGGGAGGAACTAACTATGGCTACACCTTC. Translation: CASSETLVGGGTNYGYTF.

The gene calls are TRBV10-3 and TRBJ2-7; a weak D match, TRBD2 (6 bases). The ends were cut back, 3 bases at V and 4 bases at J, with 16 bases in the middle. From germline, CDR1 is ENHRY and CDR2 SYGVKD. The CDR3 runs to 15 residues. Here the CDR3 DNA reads TGTGCCATCAGTGACACCCGGGACTCTCGATACGAGCAGTACTTC. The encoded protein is CAISDTRDSRYEQYF.

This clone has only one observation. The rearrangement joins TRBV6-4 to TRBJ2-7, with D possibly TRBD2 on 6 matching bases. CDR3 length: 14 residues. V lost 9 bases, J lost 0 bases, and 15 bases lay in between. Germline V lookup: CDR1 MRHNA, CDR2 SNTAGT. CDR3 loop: CARARGRFSYEQYF. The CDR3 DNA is TGTGCCAGGGCGCGGGGCAGGTTCTCCTACGAGCAGTACTTC.

CDR3 DNA sequence: TGTGCCAGCAGTTTAGCGGGGGGGAACAATGAGCAGTTCTTC. Its translation: CASSLAGGNNEQFF. The V gene is TRBV27, the J gene TRBJ2-1, with 9 bases fitting TRBD2. The trim removed 2 bases at V and 5 bases at J, leaving 1 base unmatched. In germline, CDR1 is MNHEY, CDR2 SMNVEV (reference sequence). The CDR3 extends over 14 amino acids.

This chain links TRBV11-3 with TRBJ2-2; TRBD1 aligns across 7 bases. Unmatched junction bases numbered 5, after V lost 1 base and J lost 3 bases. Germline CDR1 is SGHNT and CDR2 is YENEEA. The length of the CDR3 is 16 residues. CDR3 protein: CASSLATGLDTGELFF. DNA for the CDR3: TGTGCCAGCAGCTTAGCGACAGGGTTGGACACCGGGGAGCTGTTTTTT.

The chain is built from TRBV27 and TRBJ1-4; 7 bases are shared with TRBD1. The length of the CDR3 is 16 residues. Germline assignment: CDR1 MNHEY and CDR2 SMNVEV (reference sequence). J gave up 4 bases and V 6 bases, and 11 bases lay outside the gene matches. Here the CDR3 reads CASSVQGSTINEKLFF. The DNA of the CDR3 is TGTGCCAGCAGCGTACAGGGGTCCACCATTAATGAAAAACTGTTTTTT. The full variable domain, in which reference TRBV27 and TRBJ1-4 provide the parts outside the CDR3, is EAQVTQNPRYLITVTGKKLTVTCSQNMNHEYMSWYRQDPGLGLRQIYYSMNVEVTDKGDVPEGYKVSRKEKRNFPLILESPSPNQTSLYFCASSVQGSTINEKLFFGSGTQLSVL.

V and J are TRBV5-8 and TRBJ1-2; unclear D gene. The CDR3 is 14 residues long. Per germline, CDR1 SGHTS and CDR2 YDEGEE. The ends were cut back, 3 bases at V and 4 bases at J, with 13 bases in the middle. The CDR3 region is CASSWATSRYGYTF. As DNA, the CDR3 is TGTGCCAGCAGCTGGGCCACGTCCCGCTATGGCTACACCTTC. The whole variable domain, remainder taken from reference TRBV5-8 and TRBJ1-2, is EAGVTQSPTHLIKTRGQQATLRCSPISGHTSVYWYQQALGLGLQFLLWYDEGEERNRGNFPPRFSGRQFPNYSSELNVNALELEDSALYLCASSWATSRYGYTFGSGTRLTVV.

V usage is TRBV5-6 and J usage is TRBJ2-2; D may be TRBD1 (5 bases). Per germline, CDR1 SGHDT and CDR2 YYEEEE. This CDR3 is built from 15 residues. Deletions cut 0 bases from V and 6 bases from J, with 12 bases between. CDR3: CASSLVTARPGELFF. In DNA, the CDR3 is TGTGCCAGCAGCTTGGTGACAGCCAGGCCCGGGGAGCTGTTTTTT.

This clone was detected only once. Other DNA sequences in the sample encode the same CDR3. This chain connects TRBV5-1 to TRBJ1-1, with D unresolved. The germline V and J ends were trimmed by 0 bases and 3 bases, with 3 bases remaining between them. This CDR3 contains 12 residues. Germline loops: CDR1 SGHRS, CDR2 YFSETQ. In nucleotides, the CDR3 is TGCGCCAGCAGCTTGGCGGACACTGAAGCTTTCTTT. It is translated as CASSLADTEAFF.

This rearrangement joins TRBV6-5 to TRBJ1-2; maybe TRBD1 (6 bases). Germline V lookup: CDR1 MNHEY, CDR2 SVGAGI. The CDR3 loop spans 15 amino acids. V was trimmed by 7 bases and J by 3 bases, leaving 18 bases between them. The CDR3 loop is CASTATERGYYGYTF. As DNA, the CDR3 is TGTGCCAGCACCGCAACTGAAAGGGGGTACTATGGCTACACCTTC.

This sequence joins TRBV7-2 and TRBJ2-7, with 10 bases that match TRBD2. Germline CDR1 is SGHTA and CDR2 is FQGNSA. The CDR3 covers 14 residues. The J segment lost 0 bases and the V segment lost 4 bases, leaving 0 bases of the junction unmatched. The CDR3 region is CASSSSGSSYEQYF. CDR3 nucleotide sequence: TGTGCCAGCAGCTCTAGCGGGAGCTCCTACGAGCAGTACTTC.

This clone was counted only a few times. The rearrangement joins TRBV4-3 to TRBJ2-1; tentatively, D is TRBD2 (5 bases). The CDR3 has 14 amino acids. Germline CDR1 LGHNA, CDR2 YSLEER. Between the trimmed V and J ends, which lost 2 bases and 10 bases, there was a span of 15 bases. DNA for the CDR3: TGCGCCAGCAGCCAAAGTAGTCGAGGAGGCGAGCAGTTCTTC. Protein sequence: CASSQSSRGGEQFF.

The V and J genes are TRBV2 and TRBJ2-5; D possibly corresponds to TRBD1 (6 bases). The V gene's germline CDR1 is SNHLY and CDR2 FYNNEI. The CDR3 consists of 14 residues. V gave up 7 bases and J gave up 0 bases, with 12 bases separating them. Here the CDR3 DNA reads TGTGCCAGCATCCGGACAGACCACCAAGAGACCCAGTACTTC. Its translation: CASIRTDHQETQYF.

CDR3 DNA: TGTGCCAGCAGCGTCTGGCGGGGGGAAGATACGCAGTATTTT. This gives the protein CASSVWRGEDTQYF. V gene TRBV9 combines with J gene TRBJ2-3; TRBD2 aligns across 8 bases. Losses at the gene ends were 2 bases for V and 5 bases for J; bases not matched to a gene: 4. CDR3 length equals 14 residues. Germline V gene data show CDR1 as SGDLS and CDR2 as YYNGEE. Full variable domain (rest looked up from reference TRBV9 and TRBJ2-3): DSGVTQTPKHLITATGQRVTLRCSPRSGDLSVYWYQQSLDQGLQFLIQYYNGEERAKGNILERFSAQQFPDLHSELNLSSLELGDSALYFCASSVWRGEDTQYFGPGTRLTVL.